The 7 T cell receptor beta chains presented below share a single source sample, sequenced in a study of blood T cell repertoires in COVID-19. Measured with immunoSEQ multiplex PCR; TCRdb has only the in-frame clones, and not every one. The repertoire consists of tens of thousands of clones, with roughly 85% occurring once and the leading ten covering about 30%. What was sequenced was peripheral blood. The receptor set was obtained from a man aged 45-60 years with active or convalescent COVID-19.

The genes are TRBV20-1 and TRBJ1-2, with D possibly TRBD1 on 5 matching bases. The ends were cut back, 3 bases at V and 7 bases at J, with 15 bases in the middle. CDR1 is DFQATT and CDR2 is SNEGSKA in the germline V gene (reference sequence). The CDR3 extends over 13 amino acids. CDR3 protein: CSASPQGVFGYTF. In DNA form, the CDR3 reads TGCAGTGCTAGTCCGCAGGGCGTTTTTGGCTACACCTTC.

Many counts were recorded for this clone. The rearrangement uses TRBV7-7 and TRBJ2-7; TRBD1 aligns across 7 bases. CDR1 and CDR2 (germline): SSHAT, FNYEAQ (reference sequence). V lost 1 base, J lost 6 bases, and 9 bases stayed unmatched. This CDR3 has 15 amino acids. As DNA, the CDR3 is TGTGCCAGCAGCTTAGTTCCAGGGACAGACTCCGAGCAGTACTTC. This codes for CASSLVPGTDSEQYF.

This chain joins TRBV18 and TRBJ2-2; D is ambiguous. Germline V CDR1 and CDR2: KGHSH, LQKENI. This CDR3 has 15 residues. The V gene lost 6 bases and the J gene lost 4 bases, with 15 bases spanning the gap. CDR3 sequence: CASSPDQVPTGELFF. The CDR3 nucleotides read TGTGCCAGCTCCCCCGACCAGGTACCCACCGGGGAGCTGTTTTTT.

The CDR3 DNA sequence: TGTGCCAGCAGTAAAAATGACATTGGGGGGTCCGAGCAGTACTTC. Translation: CASSKNDIGGSEQYF. The V gene is TRBV6-5, the J gene TRBJ2-7; possibly TRBD2 for D (6 bases). Germline-derived CDR1 and CDR2 are MNHEY and SVGAGI. V was pared by 5 bases and J by 6 bases, with 20 bases between. This CDR3 has 15 amino acids.

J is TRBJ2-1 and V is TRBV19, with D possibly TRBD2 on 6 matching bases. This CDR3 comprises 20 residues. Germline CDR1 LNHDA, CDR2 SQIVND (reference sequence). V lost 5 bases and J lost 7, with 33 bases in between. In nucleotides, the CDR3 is TGTGCCAGTAGTGTATTTGGAATCTTGGGCTCCGTGAGACTAGTGAATGAGCAGTTCTTC. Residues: CASSVFGILGSVRLVNEQFF.

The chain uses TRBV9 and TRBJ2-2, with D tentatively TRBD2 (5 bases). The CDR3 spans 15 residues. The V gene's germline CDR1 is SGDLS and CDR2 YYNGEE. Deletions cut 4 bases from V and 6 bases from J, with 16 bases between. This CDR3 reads CASSPRTSSAGELFF. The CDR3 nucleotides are TGTGCCAGCAGCCCCCGTACTAGTTCTGCCGGGGAGCTGTTTTTT.

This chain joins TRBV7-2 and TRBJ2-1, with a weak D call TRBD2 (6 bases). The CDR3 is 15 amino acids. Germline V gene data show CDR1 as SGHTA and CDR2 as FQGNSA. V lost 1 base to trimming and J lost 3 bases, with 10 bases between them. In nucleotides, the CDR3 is TGTGCCAGCAGCTTAGTGGGGGGAAACTACAATGAGCAGTTCTTC. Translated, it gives CASSLVGGNYNEQFF.